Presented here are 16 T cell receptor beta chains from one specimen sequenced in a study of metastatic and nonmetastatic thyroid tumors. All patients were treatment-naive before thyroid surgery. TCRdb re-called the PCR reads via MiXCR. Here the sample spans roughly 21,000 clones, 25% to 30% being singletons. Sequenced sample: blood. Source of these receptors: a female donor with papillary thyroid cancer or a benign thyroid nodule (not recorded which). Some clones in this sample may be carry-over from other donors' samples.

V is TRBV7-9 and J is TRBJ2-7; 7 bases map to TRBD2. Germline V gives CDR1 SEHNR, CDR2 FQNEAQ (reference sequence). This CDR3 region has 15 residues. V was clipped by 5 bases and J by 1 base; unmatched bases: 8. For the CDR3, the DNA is TGTGCCAGCAGCCCCGACAGCGGGATATCCTACGAGCAGTACTTC. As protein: CASSPDSGISYEQYF.

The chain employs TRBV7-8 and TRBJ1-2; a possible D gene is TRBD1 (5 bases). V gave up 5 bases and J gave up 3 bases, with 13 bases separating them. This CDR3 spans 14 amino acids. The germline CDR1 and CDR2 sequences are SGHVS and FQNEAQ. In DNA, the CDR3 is TGTGCCAGCAGCAGCCGGGGCCCGGACTATGGCTACACCTTC. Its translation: CASSSRGPDYGYTF. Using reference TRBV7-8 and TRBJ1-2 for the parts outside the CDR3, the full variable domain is GAGVSQSPRYKVAKRGQDVALRCDPISGHVSLFWYQQALGQGPEFLTYFQNEAQLDKSGLPSDRFFAERPEGSVSTLKIQRTQQEDSAVYLCASSSRGPDYGYTFGSGTRLTVV.

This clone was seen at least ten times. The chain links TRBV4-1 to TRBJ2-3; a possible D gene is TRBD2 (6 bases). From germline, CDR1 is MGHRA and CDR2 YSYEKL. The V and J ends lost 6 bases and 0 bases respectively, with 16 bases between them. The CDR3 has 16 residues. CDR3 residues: CASRPVGGASTDTQYF. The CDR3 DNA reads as TGCGCCAGCAGACCTGTGGGCGGGGCTAGCACAGATACGCAGTATTTT.

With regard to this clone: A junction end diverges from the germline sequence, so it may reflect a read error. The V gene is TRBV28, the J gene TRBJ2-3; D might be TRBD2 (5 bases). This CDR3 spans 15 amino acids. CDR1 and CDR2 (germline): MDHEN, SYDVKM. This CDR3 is CASILLAGIRDTQYF. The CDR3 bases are TGTGCCAGCATTTTATTGGCCGGGATTAGGGATACGCAGTATTTT.

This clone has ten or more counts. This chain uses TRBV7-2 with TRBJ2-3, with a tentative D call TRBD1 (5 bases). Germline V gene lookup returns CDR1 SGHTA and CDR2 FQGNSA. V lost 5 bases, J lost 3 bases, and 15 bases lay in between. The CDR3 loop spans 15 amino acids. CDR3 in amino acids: CASSRTGQTTDTQYF. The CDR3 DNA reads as TGTGCCAGCAGCCGGACCGGACAAACGACAGATACGCAGTATTTT. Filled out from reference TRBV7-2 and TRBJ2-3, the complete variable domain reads GAGVSQSPSNKVTEKGKDVELRCDPISGHTALYWYRQSLGQGLEFLIYFQGNSAPDKSGLPSDRFSAERTGGSVSTLTIQRTQQEDSAVYLCASSRTGQTTDTQYFGPGTRLTVL.

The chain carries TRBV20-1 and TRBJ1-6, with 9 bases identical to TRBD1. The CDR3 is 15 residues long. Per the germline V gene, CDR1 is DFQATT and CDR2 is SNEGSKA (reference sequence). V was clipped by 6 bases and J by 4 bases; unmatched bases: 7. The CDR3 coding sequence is TGCAGTGCAAGGGACAGGGCCCTGTATAATTCACCCCTCCACTTT. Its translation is CSARDRALYNSPLHF.

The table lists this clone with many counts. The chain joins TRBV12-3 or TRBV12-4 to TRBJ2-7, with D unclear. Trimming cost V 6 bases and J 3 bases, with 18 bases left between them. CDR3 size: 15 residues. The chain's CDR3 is CASSPGRRQIYEQYF. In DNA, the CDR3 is TGTGCCAGCAGCCCCGGAAGGCGCCAGATCTACGAGCAGTACTTC.

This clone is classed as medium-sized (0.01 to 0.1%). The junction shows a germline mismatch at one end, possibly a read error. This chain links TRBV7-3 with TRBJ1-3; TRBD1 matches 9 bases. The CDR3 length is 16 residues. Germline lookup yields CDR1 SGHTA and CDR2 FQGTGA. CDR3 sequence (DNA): TGTGCCAGCAGCCTAACGGGACAGGGCTCTGGAAACACCATATATTTT. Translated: CASSLTGQGSGNTIYF.

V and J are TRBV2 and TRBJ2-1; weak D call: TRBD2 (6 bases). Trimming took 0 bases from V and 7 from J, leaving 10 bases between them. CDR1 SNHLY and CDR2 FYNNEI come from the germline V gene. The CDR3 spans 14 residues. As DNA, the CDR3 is TGTGCCAGCAGTGAAGCGCGGGGACTTAATGAGCAGTTCTTC. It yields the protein CASSEARGLNEQFF.

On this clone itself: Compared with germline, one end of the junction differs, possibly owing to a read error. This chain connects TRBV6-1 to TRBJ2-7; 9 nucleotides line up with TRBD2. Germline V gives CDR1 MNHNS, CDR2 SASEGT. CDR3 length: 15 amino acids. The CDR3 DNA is TGTGCCAGCGGCCTACTAGCGGGCCTCTCCAACGAGCAGTACTTC. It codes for CASGLLAGLSNEQYF.

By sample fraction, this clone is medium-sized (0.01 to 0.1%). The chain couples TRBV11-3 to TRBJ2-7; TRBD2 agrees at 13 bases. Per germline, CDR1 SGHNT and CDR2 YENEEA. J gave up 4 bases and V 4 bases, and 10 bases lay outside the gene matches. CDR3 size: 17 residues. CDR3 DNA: TGTGCCAGCAGCTCATCACGGACTAGCGGGAGTCGGTACGAGCAGTACTTC. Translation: CASSSSRTSGSRYEQYF.

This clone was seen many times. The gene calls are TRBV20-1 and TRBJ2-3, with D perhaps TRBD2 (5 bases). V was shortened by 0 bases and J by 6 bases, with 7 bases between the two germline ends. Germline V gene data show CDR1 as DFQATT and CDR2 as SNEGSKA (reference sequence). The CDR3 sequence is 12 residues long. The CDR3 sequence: CSARDPGDTQYF. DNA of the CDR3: TGCAGTGCTAGAGATCCGGGGGATACGCAGTATTTT.

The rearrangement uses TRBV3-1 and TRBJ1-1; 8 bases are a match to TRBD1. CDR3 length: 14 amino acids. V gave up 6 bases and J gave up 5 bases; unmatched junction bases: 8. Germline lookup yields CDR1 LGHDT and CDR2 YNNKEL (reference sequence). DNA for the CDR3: TGTGCCAGCAGATTACAGGGGGAGAGGACTGAAGCTTTCTTT. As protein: CASRLQGERTEAFF.

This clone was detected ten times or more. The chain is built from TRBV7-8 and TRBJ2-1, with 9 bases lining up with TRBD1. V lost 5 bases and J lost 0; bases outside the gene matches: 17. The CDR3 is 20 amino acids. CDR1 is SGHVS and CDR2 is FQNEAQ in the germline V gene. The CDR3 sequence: CASSKRGTGYPSSSYNEQFF. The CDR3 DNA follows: TGTGCCAGCAGCAAAAGGGGGACAGGGTACCCTTCTAGCTCCTACAATGAGCAGTTCTTC.

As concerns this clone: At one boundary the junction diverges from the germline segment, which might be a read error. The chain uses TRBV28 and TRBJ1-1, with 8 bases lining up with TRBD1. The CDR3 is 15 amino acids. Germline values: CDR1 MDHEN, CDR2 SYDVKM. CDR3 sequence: CTSRPNRQGMGEAFF. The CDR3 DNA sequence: TGTACCAGCAGACCTAATCGACAGGGGATGGGTGAAGCTTTCTTT.

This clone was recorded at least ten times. CDR3 nucleotide sequence: TGTGCCAGCAGCCAACCAGCTGGAAACACCATATATTTT. Protein sequence: CASSQPAGNTIYF. The chain links TRBV3-1 to TRBJ1-3; no clear D gene. This CDR3 has 13 residues. Germline-derived CDR1 and CDR2 are LGHDT and YNNKEL (reference sequence). V was shortened by 2 bases and J by 2 bases, with 4 bases between the two germline ends. Full variable domain (missing parts from reference TRBV3-1 and TRBJ1-3): DTAVSQTPKYLVTQMGNDKSIKCEQNLGHDTMYWYKQDSKKFLKIMFSYNNKELIINETVPNRFSPKSPDKAHLNLHINSLELGDSAVYFCASSQPAGNTIYFGEGSWLTVV.